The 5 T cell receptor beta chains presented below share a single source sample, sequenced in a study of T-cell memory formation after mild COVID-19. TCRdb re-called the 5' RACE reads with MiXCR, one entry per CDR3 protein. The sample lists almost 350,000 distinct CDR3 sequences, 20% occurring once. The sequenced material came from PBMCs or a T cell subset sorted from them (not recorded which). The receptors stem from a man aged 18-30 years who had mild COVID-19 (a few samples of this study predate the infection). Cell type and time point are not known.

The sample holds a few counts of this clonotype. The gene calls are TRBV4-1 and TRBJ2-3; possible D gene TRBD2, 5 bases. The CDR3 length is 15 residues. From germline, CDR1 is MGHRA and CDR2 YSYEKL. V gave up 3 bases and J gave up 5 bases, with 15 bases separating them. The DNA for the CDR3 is TGCGCCAGCAGCCATCCGCCCCGGGGATTAGATACGCAGTATTTT. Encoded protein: CASSHPPRGLDTQYF.

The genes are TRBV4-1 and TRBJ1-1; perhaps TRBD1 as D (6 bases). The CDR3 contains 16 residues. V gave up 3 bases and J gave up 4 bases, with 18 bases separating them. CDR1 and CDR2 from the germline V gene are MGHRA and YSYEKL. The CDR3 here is CASSHSGGLGGTEAFF. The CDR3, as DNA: TGCGCCAGCAGCCATTCGGGGGGGCTTGGGGGCACTGAAGCTTTCTTT.

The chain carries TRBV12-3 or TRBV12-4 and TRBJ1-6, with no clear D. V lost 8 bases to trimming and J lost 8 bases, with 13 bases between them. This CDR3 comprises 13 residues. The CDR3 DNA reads TGTGCCAGCTCTACAATGAGCGATTCACCCCTCCACTTT. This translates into CASSTMSDSPLHF.

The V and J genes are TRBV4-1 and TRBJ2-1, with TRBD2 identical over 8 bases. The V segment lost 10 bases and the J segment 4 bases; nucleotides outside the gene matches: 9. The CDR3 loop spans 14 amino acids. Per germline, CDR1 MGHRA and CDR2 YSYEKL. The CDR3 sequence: CATEEGGGYNEQFF. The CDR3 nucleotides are TGCGCCACCGAGGAGGGCGGGGGGTACAATGAGCAGTTCTTC.

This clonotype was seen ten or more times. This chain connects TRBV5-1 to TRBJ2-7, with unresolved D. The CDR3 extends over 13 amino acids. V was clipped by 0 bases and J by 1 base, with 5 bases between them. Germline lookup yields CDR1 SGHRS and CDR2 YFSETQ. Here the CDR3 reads CASSLEGSYEQYV. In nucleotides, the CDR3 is TGCGCCAGCAGCTTGGAAGGGTCCTACGAGCAGTACGTC.